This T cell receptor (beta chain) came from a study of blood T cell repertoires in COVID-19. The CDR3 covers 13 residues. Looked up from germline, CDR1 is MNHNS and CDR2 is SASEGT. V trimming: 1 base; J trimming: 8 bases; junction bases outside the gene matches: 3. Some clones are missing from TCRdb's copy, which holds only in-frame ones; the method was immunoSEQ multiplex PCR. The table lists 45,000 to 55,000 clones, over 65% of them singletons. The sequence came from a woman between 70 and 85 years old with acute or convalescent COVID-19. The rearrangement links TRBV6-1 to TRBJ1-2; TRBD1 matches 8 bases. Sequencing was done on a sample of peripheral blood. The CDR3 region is CASSEEGQVGYTF. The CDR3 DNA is TGTGCCAGCAGTGAAGAGGGACAGGTCGGCTACACCTTC.